This is a list of T cell receptor beta chains from one sample in a study of regulatory T cells in long-lasting Graves disease. TCRdb re-called the multiplex PCR reads with MiXCR, one entry per CDR3 protein. The sample holds 400,000 or so distinct CDR3 sequences, about 25% seen once. This specimen was peripheral blood mononuclear cells (PBMCs), taken when the disease was refractory, from a patient treated with antithyroid drugs. Receptors originate from a female donor with Graves disease. Each CDR3 is given with its conserved first and last residue. A D gene is named only where the DNA matches it firmly. Some rows mark clone size as missing; the rest say once, few, many or name a class of expanded clone.

D	size	V	J	DNA	CDR3
NA	NA	TRBV18	TRBJ2-7	TGTGCCAGCTCACTAAGTCTCGGGCGCGGCGAGCAGTACTTC	CASSLSLGRGEQYF
TRBD1	many	TRBV2	TRBJ2-7	TGTGCCAGCAGACTAGACAGGGGCCACTACGAGCAGTACTTC	CASRLDRGHYEQYF
NA	NA	TRBV28	TRBJ2-7	TGTGCCAGCAGCGCCAACCGAGGATTATTCGTCTACGAGCAGTACTTC	CASSANRGLFVYEQYF
NA	once	TRBV3-1	TRBJ2-7	TGTGCCAGCAGCCAAGGTCGGAGGGACTACGAGCAGTACTTC	CASSQGRRDYEQYF
TRBD1	NA	TRBV4-1	TRBJ1-2	TGCGCCAGCAGCCAGGACAGGGGAAGGGTTTTCTATGGCTACACCTTC	CASSQDRGRVFYGYTF
TRBD1	many	TRBV28	TRBJ2-7	TGTGCCAGCAGTGCCCCGGGACAGGGGTCCTACGAGCAGTACTTC	CASSAPGQGSYEQYF
NA	few	TRBV19	TRBJ1-5	TGTGCCAGTAGGAAAGGACAGTATGACAATCAGCCCCAGCATTTT	CASRKGQYDNQPQHF
NA	many	TRBV12-3/TRBV12-4	TRBJ1-1	TGTGCCAGCAGCGTCGGAACGGATATTACCACTGAAGCTTTCTTT	CASSVGTDITTEAFF
NA	few	TRBV12-3/TRBV12-4	TRBJ1-2	TGTGCCAGCGGTAACAGCGATGGCTACACCTTC	CASGNSDGYTF
NA	many	TRBV2	TRBJ1-1	TGTGCCAGCAGTGAACAGGGTTTGGGTACTGAAGCTTTCTTT	CASSEQGLGTEAFF
TRBD2	NA	TRBV6-4	TRBJ2-7	TGTGCCAGCAGACGCAGCGGGAACTCCTACGAGCAGTACTTC	CASRRSGNSYEQYF
NA	few	TRBV5-1	TRBJ1-2	TGCGCCAGCAGCTTGGAGTCAAACCCTAACTATGGCTACACCTTC	CASSLESNPNYGYTF
NA	NA	TRBV12-3/TRBV12-4	TRBJ1-1	TGTGCCAGCAGTTTAGGGATTAGGACCTTTGAAGCTTTCTTT	CASSLGIRTFEAFF
TRBD1	NA	TRBV24-1	TRBJ2-2	TGTGCCACCAAGCACGGACAGGGAAGAACCGGGGAGCTGTTTTTT	CATKHGQGRTGELFF
TRBD1	NA	TRBV30	TRBJ2-4	TGTGCCTGGAGTACTGGGCAGGGGGCAAACATTCAGTACTTC	CAWSTGQGANIQYF
NA	NA	TRBV9	TRBJ2-7	TGTGCCAGCAGCGTAGGGGGTAGCCTTGGCGAGCAGTACTTC	CASSVGGSLGEQYF
NA	few	TRBV24-1	TRBJ2-2	TGTGCCACCAGTGATGGGACTGTAAACACCGGGGAGCTGTTTTTT	CATSDGTVNTGELFF
TRBD2	once	TRBV18	TRBJ2-7	TGTGCCAGCTCACCACCGGGACTAGCGGGAGGGTTTACCTACGAGCAGTACTTC	CASSPPGLAGGFTYEQYF
NA	few	TRBV9	TRBJ1-1	TGTGCCAGCAGCGTAGTGGGACAGAACACTGAAGCTTTCTTT	CASSVVGQNTEAFF
NA	NA	TRBV12-3/TRBV12-4	TRBJ2-7	TGTGCCAGCAGTGCAAGACGGGAGCAGTACTTC	CASSARREQYF
TRBD2	NA	TRBV7-9	TRBJ2-5	TGTGCCAGCTTCCCTCCGGGACTAGCGGCCTTTCAAGAGACCCAGTACTTC	CASFPPGLAAFQETQYF
TRBD1	NA	TRBV24-1	TRBJ2-2	TGTGCCACCAGCCGGACAGGGGGAACCGGGGAGCTGTTTTTT	CATSRTGGTGELFF
TRBD2	few	TRBV25-1	TRBJ2-5	TGTGCCAGCAGCTCTCCGGGGGGTGGCAGGGCAGGAGAGACCCAGTACTTC	CASSSPGGGRAGETQYF
NA	many	TRBV6-2/TRBV6-3	TRBJ1-1	TGTGCCACCCAGGACCTGAACACTGAAGCTTTCTTT	CATQDLNTEAFF
NA	many	TRBV5-1	TRBJ1-1	TGCGCCAGCAGCACCTCAGGGTCTTCGAACACTGAAGCTTTCTTT	CASSTSGSSNTEAFF
NA	NA	TRBV6-1	TRBJ2-1	TGTGCCAGCACCTTATCGGCGGAGGTAGGGTCTGAGCAGTTCTTC	CASTLSAEVGSEQFF
TRBD1	NA	TRBV28	TRBJ1-4	TGTGCCAGCAGTTCCGGGACAGATAGTGAAAAACTGTTTTTT	CASSSGTDSEKLFF
NA	many	TRBV28	TRBJ2-5	TGTGCCAGCAGTACCTACAGTATCGTGGGCCCTCTAGAGACCCAGTACTTC	CASSTYSIVGPLETQYF
TRBD1	many	TRBV6-2/TRBV6-3	TRBJ2-5	TGTGCCAGCAGTTACGCAGGGGGGACCCAGTACTTC	CASSYAGGTQYF
NA	few	TRBV15	TRBJ1-1	TGTGCCACCAGCAGAGTTGGGGTGGAAGCTTTCTTT	CATSRVGVEAFF
NA	few	TRBV7-9	TRBJ2-7	TGTGCCAGCAGCTTAGAGCCGAGAACGGGGCAGTACTTC	CASSLEPRTGQYF
NA	many	TRBV7-9	TRBJ2-7	TGTGCCAGCAGCTTAAGCGGGACAGCGCAAACCTACGAGCAGTACTTC	CASSLSGTAQTYEQYF
NA	NA	TRBV9	TRBJ1-6	TGTGCCAGCAGCGTAGGGGGGGAAACTAATTCACCCCTCCACTTT	CASSVGGETNSPLHF
NA	NA	TRBV15	TRBJ1-1	TGTGCCACCAGCAGAGATATTATGGGGGGCACTGAAGCTTTCTTT	CATSRDIMGGTEAFF
NA	NA	TRBV27	TRBJ1-6	TGTGCCAGCAGTTTAGGGGGTACCTCACCCCTCCACTTT	CASSLGGTSPLHF
NA	NA	TRBV2	TRBJ1-5	TGTGCCAGCAAGTTGGGGCTCAATCAGCCCCAGCATTTT	CASKLGLNQPQHF
NA	NA	TRBV7-9	TRBJ2-7	TGTGCCAGCAGGGTCGGGGAGCTTAGCGAGCAGTACTTC	CASRVGELSEQYF
NA	NA	TRBV20-1	TRBJ1-5	TGCAGTGCCGCCAGTAACAATCAGCCCCAGCATTTT	CSAASNNQPQHF
NA	NA	TRBV3-1	TRBJ2-7	TGTGCCAGCGGGACAAGCTCCTACGAGCAGTACTTC	CASGTSSYEQYF
NA	many	TRBV6-1	TRBJ2-7	TGTGCCAGCAGGACTGGGGACCCCTACGAGCAGTACTTC	CASRTGDPYEQYF
NA	NA	TRBV3-1	TRBJ1-2	TGTGCCAGCAGCCAAGATACCAAGTTGTATGGCTACACCTTC	CASSQDTKLYGYTF
NA	many	TRBV2	TRBJ1-1	TGTGCCAGCAGAAGGGTCGCCACTGAAGCTTTCTTT	CASRRVATEAFF
NA	many	TRBV27	TRBJ2-7	TGTGCCAGCAGTTTAACAGGGTTATTCTACGAGCAATACTTC	CASSLTGLFYEQYF
NA	NA	TRBV12-3/TRBV12-4	TRBJ1-1	TGTGCCAGCATCCGGACGGGGATGAACACTGAAGCTTTCTTT	CASIRTGMNTEAFF
NA	many	TRBV24-1	TRBJ1-2	TGTGCCACCAGTGACCCGATACAGAACGGCTACACCTTC	CATSDPIQNGYTF
NA	many	TRBV3-1	TRBJ1-1	TGTGCCAGCAGCCTCGAGGAGGCCTCCAGGGAAGCTTTCTTT	CASSLEEASREAFF
NA	many	TRBV24-1	TRBJ2-5	TGTGCCACCAGTGACACAGGGAATCGAGAGACCCAGTACTTC	CATSDTGNRETQYF
TRBD2	NA	TRBV20-1	TRBJ2-5	TGCAGTGCTGGAGAATATCTTCGGGCGGGAGTTAAAGAGACCCAGTACTTC	CSAGEYLRAGVKETQYF